This section outlines one T cell receptor (beta chain) sequence together with its context. The data are from a study of blood T cell repertoires in COVID-19. Individuals aged roughly 18 to 95 years were recruited from about two dozen US areas. The table came from immunoSEQ multiplex PCR; TCRdb's copy has only in-frame clones and leaves some out. The table lists some 270,000 clones, 85% to 90% of them singletons. Sequencing was performed on PBMCs or T cells enriched from blood (not recorded which). The receptor was derived from a woman aged 55-69 years who had recovered from COVID-19.

CDR3 coding DNA: TGTGCCAGCAGTGAAGTTGGGGACAGGGGTTATAATTCACCCCTCCACTTT. Translating it yields CASSEVGDRGYNSPLHF. V gene TRBV6-1 combines with J gene TRBJ1-6; TRBD1 matches 10 bases. Germline CDR1 is MNHNS and CDR2 is SASEGT. Trimming at V came to 1 base and at J to 4 bases, leaving 4 bases not matched to a gene. The CDR3 has 17 residues.